This entry is about one T cell receptor (beta chain). Its specificity is unknown. Time point of the sample: newly diagnosed GD, antithyroid drugs for less than 3 months. There was RNA extracted from PBMCs, and the TCR library was made from it. V lost 3 bases and J lost 7; bases outside the gene matches: 8. Germline V lookup: CDR1 DFQATT, CDR2 SNEGSKA (reference sequence). The CDR3 loop spans 14 amino acids. The sample belongs to a study of regulatory T cells in long-lasting Graves disease. Building of the TCR beta libraries involved iRepertoire HTBI primers and Arm-PCR of CDR3 regions. TCRdb independently ran MiXCR on the multiplex PCR reads; one entry per CDR3 protein. The sample holds 350,000 to 450,000 distinct CDR3 sequences, over 15% seen once. Overall study results and limits: Persistent-disease Graves' patients showed less TCR diversity than new cases.

The same data also contributed to another study, on T cells in Graves' hyperthyroidism and ophthalmopathy.

This sequence was found in a middle-aged man with Graves disease. The chain combines TRBV20-1 with TRBJ1-1; 10 bases are shared with TRBD1. Sample: peripheral blood mononuclear cells (PBMCs), taken at new diagnosis, from a patient treated with antithyroid drugs. This CDR3 is CSARRRQGASEAFF. DNA of the CDR3: TGCAGTGCTAGGCGCCGACAGGGGGCGAGTGAAGCTTTCTTT.